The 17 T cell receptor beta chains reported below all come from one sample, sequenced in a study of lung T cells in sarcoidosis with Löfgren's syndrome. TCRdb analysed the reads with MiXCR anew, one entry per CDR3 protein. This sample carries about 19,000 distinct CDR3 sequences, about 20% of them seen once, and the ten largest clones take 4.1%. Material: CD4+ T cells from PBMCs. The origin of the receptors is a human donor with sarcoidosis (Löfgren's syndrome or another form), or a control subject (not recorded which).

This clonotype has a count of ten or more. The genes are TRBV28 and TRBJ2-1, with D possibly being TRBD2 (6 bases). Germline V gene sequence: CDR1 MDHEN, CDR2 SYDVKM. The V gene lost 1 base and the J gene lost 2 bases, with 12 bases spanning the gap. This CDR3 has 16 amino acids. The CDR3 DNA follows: TGTGCCAGCAGTTTATCAGGCGGGGTACCCTACAATGAGCAGTTCTTC. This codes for CASSLSGGVPYNEQFF.

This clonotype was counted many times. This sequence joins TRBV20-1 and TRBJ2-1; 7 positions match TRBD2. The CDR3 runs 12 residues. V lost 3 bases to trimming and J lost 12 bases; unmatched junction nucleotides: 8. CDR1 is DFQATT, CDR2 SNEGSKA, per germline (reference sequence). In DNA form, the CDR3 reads TGCAGTGCTAGCCTGACGGGAGGAGGGCAGTTCTTC. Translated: CSASLTGGGQFF.

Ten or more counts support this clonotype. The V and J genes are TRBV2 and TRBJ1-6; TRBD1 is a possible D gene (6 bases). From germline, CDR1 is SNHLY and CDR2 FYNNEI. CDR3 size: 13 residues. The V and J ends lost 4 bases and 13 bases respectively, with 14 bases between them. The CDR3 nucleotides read TGTGCCAGCAGTGTCACAGGGTTTTCTCCCCTCCACTTT. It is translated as CASSVTGFSPLHF.

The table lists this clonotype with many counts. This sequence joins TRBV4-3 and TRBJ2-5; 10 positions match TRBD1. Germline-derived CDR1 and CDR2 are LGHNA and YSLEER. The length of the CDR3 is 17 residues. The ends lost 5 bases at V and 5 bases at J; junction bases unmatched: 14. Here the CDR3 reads CASSYGQSPGQGETQYF. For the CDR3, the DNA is TGCGCCAGCAGCTATGGGCAGAGTCCGGGACAGGGGGAGACCCAGTACTTC.

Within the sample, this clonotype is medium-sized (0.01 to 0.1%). CDR3 loop: CASSFGLSNQPQHF. The CDR3 DNA sequence: TGTGCCAGCAGTTTCGGTTTAAGCAATCAGCCCCAGCATTTT. The V and J genes are TRBV12-3 or TRBV12-4 and TRBJ1-5; no definite D call. V lost 3 bases to trimming and J lost 1 base, with 7 bases between them. The CDR3 runs to 14 residues.

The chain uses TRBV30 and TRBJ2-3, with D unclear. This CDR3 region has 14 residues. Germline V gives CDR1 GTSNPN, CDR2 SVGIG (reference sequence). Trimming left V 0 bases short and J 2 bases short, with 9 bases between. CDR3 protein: CAWSVRRITDTQYF. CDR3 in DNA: TGTGCCTGGAGTGTTAGGCGAATCACAGATACGCAGTATTTT. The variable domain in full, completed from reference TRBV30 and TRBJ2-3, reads SQTIHQWPATLVQPVGSPLSLECTVEGTSNPNLYWYRQAAGRGLQLLFYSVGIGQISSEVPQNLSASRPQDRQFILSSKKLLLSDSGFYLCAWSVRRITDTQYFGPGTRLTVL.

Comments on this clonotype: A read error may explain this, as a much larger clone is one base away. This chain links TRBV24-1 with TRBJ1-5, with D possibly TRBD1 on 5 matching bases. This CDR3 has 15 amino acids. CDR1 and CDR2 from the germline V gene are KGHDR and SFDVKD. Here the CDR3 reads CVTSDTRQPNQPQHF. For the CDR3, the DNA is TGTGTCACCAGTGATACGCGACAGCCCAATCAGCCCCAGCATTTT.

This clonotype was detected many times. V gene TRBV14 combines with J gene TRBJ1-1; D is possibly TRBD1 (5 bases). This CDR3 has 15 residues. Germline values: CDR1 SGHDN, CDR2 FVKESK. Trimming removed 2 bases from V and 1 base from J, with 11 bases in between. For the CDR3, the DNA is TGTGCCAGCAGCCAATTAACAGGAAAGAACACTGAAGCTTTCTTT. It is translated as CASSQLTGKNTEAFF.

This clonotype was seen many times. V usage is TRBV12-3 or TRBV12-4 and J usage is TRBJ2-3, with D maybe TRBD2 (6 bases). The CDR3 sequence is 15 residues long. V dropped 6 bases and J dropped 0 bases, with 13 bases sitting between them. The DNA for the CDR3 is TGTGCCAGCAGACAGAGCGGGCCGAGCACAGATACGCAGTATTTT. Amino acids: CASRQSGPSTDTQYF.

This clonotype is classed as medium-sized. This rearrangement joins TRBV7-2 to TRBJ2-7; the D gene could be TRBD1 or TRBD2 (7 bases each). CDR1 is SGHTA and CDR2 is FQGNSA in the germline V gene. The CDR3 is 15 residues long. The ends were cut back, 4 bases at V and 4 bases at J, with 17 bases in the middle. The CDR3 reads CASSSGRGGPYEQYF. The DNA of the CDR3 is TGTGCCAGCAGCTCCGGCAGGGGGGGGCCTTACGAGCAGTACTTC.

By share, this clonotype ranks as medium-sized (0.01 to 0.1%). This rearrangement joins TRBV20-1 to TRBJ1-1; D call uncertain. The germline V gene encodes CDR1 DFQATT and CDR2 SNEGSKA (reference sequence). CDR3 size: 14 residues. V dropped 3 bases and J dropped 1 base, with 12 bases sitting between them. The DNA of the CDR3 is TGCAGTGCTAGTCACCCCATGGCGAACACTGAAGCTTTCTTT. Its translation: CSASHPMANTEAFF.

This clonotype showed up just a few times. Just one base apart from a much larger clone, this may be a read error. The CDR3 DNA is TGTGCCAGCAGCCAAGAAGGCAGGACTTCCTACAATGAGCAGCTCTTC. Translation gives CASSQEGRTSYNEQLF. The chain employs TRBV4-2 and TRBJ2-1; D is perhaps TRBD2 (5 bases). Germline lookup yields CDR1 LGHNA and CDR2 YNFKEQ. The CDR3 contains 16 residues.

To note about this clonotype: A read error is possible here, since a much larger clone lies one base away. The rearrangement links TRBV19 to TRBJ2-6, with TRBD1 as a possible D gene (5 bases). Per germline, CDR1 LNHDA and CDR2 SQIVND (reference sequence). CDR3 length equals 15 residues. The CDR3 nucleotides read TGTGCCAGTAGTACTCGGGCATCTGGGGCCGACGTCCTGACTTTC. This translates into CASSTRASGADVLTF.

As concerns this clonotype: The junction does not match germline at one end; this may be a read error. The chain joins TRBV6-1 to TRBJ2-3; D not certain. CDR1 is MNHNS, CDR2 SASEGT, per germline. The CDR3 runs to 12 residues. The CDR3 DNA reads TGTGCCAGCAGTCACATTGGAGTTACGCAGTACTTT. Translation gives CASSHIGVTQYF.

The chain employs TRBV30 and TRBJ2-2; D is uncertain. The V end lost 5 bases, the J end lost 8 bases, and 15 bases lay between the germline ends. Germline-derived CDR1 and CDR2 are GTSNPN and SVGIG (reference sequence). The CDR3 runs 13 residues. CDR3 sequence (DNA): TGTGCCTGGGAGACATTATTTAGGGGGGAGCTGTTTTTT. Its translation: CAWETLFRGELFF. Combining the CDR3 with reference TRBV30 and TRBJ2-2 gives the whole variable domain SQTIHQWPATLVQPVGSPLSLECTVEGTSNPNLYWYRQAAGRGLQLLFYSVGIGQISSEVPQNLSASRPQDRQFILSSKKLLLSDSGFYLCAWETLFRGELFFGEGSRLTVL.

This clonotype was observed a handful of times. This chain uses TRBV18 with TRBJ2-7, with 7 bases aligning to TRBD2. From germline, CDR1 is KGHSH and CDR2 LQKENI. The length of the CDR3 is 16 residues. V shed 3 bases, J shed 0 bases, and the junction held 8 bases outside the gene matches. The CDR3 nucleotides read TGTGCCAGCTCACCCACTTGGGGGGGAAGCTCCTACGAGCAGTACTTC. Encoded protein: CASSPTWGGSSYEQYF.

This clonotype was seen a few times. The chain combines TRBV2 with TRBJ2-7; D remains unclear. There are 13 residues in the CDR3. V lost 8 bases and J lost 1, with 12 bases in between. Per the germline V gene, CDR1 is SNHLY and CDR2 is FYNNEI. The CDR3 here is CASSEVRSYEQYF. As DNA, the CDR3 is TGTGCCAGCTCTGAGGTCCGTTCCTACGAGCAGTACTTC.